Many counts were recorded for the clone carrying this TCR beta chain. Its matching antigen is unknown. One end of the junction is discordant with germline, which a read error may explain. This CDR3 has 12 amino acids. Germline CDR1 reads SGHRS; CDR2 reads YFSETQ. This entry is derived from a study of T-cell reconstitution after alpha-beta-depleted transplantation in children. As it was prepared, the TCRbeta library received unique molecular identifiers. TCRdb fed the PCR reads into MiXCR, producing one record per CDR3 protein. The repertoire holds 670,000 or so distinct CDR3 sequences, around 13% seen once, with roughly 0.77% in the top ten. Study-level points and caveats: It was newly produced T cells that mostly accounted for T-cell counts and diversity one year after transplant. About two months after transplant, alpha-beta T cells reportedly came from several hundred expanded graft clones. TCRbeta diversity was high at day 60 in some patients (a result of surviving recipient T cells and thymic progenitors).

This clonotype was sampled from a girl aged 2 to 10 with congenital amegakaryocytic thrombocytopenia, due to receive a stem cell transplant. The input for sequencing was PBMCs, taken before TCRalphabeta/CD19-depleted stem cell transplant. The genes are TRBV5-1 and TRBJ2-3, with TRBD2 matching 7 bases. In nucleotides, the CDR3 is TGCGCCAGCAGCCCTGGGCGGGAGTCGCCTATTTTT. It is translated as CASSPGRESPIF.